This is a list of T cell receptor beta chains from one sample in a study of CD8 T cells in Susac syndrome. TCRdb used MiXCR to reprocess the immunoSEQ multiplex PCR reads, holding one entry per CDR3 protein. Of approximately 160,000 distinct CDR3 sequences listed, 94% were seen once; the top ten hold roughly 0.099%. The sequenced material came from CD4+ T cells from PBMCs. These receptors were collected from a human donor with multiple sclerosis. CDR3s include the opening cysteine and the closing phenylalanine or tryptophan. The D gene is left open where the match is weak. Clone size is not always given. Where it is, it says once, few, many or a class for expanded clones.

j_call d_call clone_size cdr3_length v_call cdr3_nt cdr3_aa
TRBJ1-3 . . 14 TRBV24-1 TGTGCCACCGAAGACACCTCCTCTGGAAACACCATATATTTT CATEDTSSGNTIYF
TRBJ1-5 . . 13 TRBV20-1 TGCAGTGCTGGAAGGACAGAGAATCAGCCCCAGCATTTT CSAGRTENQPQHF
TRBJ1-2 . . 12 TRBV1 TGCACCAGCAGCCATATATGCTATGGCTACACCTTC CTSSHICYGYTF
TRBJ1-1 . . 13 TRBV3-1 TGTGCCAGCAGCCCCAGGCGGGACACTGAAGCTTTCTTT CASSPRRDTEAFF
TRBJ1-1 . . 13 TRBV29-1 TGCAGCGTTGAAGTGACCTTGAACACTGAAGCTTTCTTT CSVEVTLNTEAFF
TRBJ2-7 TRBD2 . 17 TRBV2 TGTGCCAGCAGTGAAGCGCCGGTTAGCGGGAGGGCCGACGAGCAGTACTTC CASSEAPVSGRADEQYF
TRBJ1-5 . . 15 TRBV7-2 TGTGCCAGCAGCTTAGGGGGCCTGTCATTGCAGCCCCAGCATTTT CASSLGGLSLQPQHF
TRBJ1-1 . . 11 TRBV6-5 TGTGCCAGCAGACACTCCGATGAAGCTTTCTTT CASRHSDEAFF
TRBJ2-7 TRBD1 . 15 TRBV7-2 TGTGCCAGCAGCCAACCCTGGACAGGTACCTACGAGCAGTACTTC CASSQPWTGTYEQYF
TRBJ1-1 TRBD1 . 13 TRBV24-1 TGTGCCACCAGTGGGACAGGGACCACTGAAGCTTTCTTT CATSGTGTTEAFF
TRBJ1-5 TRBD1 . 18 TRBV14 TGTGCCAGCAGCCAAGATCGCCCTAGGGGGCTGGGGCATCAGCCCCAGCATTTT CASSQDRPRGLGHQPQHF
TRBJ1-5 . . 13 TRBV20-1 TGCAGTGCTAGAACTGAGCTCAATCAGCCCCAGCATTTT CSARTELNQPQHF
TRBJ1-2 . . 16 TRBV6-5 TGTGCCAGCAGTTACCTAACCCTCGGGACACTTTATGGCTACACCTTC CASSYLTLGTLYGYTF
TRBJ1-2 . . 15 TRBV6-2/TRBV6-3 TGTGCCAGCAGTTACTCGAATCCAGGGGCCTATGGCTACACCTTC CASSYSNPGAYGYTF
TRBJ1-1 . once 13 TRBV29-1 TGCAGCGCTGAGGGGGTGGGAAGGACTGAAGCTTTCTTT CSAEGVGRTEAFF
TRBJ1-1 . . 16 TRBV5-1 TGCGCCAGCAGCTTGTATTCTATGATGGGGGACACTGAAGCTTTCTTT CASSLYSMMGDTEAFF
TRBJ1-1 . . 15 TRBV5-1 TGCGCCAGCAGCTCTCAAGGACAGCCTAACACTGAAGCTTTCTTT CASSSQGQPNTEAFF
TRBJ1-1 . . 13 TRBV5-1 TGCGCCAGCAGTATCGGGGTGAACACTGAAGCTTTCTTT CASSIGVNTEAFF
TRBJ2-1 TRBD2 once 13 TRBV24-1 TGTGCCACCAGTGATGGCGGGAGGAATGAGCAGTTCTTC CATSDGGRNEQFF
TRBJ2-3 TRBD2 . 17 TRBV24-1 TGTGCCACCAGTGATCCCGGGACTAGCGGGAGCGGAGATACGCAGTATTTT CATSDPGTSGSGDTQYF
TRBJ1-3 . once 16 TRBV9 TGTGCCAGCAGCGTTGCAGGGGTCCGAAGTGGAAACACCATATATTTT CASSVAGVRSGNTIYF
TRBJ2-3 . once 13 TRBV6-6 TGTGCCAGCAGTTACTCGCCGGGAGATACGCAGTATTTT CASSYSPGDTQYF